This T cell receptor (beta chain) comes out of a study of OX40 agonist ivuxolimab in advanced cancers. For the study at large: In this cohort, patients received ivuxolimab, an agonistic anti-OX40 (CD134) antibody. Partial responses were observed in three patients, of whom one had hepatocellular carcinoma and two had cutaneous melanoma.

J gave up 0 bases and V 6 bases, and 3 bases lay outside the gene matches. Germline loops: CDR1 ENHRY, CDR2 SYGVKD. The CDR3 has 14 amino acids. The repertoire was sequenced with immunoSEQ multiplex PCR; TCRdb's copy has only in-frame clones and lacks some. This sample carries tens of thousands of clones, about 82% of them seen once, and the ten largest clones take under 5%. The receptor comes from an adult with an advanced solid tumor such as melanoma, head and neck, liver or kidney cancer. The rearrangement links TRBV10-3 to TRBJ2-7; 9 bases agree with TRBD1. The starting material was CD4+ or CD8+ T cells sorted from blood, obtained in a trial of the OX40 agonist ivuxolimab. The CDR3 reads CAISAGQGSYEQYF. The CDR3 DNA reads TGTGCCATCAGCGCGGGACAGGGCTCCTACGAGCAGTACTTC.